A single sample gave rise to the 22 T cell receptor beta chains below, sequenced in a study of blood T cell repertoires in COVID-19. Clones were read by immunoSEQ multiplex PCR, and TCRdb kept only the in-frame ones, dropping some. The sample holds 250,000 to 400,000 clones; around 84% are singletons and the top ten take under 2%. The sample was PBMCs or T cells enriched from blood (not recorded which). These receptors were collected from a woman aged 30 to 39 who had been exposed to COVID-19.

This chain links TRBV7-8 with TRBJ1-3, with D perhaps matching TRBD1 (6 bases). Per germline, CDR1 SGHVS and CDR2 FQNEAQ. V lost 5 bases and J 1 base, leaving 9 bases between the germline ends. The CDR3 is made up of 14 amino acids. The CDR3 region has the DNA TGTGCCAGCAGCCGAGACAGGTCTGGAAACACCATATATTTT. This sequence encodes CASSRDRSGNTIYF.

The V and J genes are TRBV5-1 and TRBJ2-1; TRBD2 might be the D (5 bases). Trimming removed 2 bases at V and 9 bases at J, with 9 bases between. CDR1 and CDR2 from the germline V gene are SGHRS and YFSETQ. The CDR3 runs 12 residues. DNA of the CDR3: TGCGCCAGCAGCTTCACGGGGAGTGAGCAGTTCTTC. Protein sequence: CASSFTGSEQFF. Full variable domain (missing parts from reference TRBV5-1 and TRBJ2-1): KAGVTQTPRYLIKTRGQQVTLSCSPISGHRSVSWYQQTPGQGLQFLFEYFSETQRNKGNFPGRFSGRQFSNSRSEMNVSTLELGDSALYLCASSFTGSEQFFGPGTRLTVL.

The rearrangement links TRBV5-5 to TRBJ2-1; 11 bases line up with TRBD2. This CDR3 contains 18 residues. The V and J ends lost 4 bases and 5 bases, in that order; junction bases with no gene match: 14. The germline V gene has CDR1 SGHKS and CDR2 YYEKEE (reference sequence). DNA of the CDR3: TGTGCCAGCAGCCCCCCTAGGCTACTAGCGGGGGCCAACAATGAGCAGTTCTTC. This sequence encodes CASSPPRLLAGANNEQFF.

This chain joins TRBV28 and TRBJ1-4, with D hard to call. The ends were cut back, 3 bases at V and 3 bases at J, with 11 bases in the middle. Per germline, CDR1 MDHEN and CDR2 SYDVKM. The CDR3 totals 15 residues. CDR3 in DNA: TGTGCCAGCAGTTTGCTTTCTAGGCCTAATGAAAAACTGTTTTTT. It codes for CASSLLSRPNEKLFF.

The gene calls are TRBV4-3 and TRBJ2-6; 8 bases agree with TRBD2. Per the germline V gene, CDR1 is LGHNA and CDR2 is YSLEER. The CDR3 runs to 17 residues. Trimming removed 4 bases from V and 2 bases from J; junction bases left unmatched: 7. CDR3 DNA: TGCGCCAGCAGCCTTAAATTAGCGGGGCCTGGGGCCAACGTCCTGACTTTC. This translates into CASSLKLAGPGANVLTF.

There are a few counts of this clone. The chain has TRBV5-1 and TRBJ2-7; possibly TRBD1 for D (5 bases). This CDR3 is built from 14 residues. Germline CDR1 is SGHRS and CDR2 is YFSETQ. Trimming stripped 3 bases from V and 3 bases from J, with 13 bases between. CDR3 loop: CASSSQGAFYEQYF. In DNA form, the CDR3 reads TGCGCCAGCAGCTCGCAGGGCGCCTTCTACGAGCAGTACTTC. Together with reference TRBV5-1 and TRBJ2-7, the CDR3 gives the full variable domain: KAGVTQTPRYLIKTRGQQVTLSCSPISGHRSVSWYQQTPGQGLQFLFEYFSETQRNKGNFPGRFSGRQFSNSRSEMNVSTLELGDSALYLCASSSQGAFYEQYFGPGTRLTVT.

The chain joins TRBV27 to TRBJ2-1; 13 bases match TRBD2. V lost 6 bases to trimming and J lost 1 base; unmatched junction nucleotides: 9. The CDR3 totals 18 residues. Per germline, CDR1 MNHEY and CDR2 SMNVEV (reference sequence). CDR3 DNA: TGTGCCAGCAGCAGACTAGCGGGGGGTATACAATCCTACAATGAGCAGTTCTTC. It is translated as CASSRLAGGIQSYNEQFF.

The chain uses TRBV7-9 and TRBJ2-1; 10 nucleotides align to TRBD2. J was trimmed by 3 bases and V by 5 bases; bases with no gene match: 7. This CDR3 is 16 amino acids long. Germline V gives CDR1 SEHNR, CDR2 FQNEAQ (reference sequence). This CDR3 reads CASSPRTSGIYNEQFF. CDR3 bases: TGTGCCAGCAGCCCCAGGACTAGCGGAATCTACAATGAGCAGTTCTTC.

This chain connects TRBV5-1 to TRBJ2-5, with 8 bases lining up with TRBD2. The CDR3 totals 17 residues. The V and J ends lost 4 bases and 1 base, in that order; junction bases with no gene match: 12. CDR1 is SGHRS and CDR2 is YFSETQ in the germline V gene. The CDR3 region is CASSRTWNGGAQETQYF. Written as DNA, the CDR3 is TGCGCCAGCAGCCGAACATGGAACGGGGGGGCCCAAGAGACCCAGTACTTC.

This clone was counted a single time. The CDR3 here is CASSPGTGQETQYF. The CDR3, as DNA: TGTGCCAGCAGCCCCGGGACAGGGCAAGAGACCCAGTACTTC. J is TRBJ2-5 and V is TRBV4-2; 9 bases agree with TRBD1. Germline-derived CDR1 and CDR2 are LGHNA and YNFKEQ. V dropped 4 bases and J dropped 2; count of bases not matched to a gene: 2. The CDR3 extends over 14 amino acids.

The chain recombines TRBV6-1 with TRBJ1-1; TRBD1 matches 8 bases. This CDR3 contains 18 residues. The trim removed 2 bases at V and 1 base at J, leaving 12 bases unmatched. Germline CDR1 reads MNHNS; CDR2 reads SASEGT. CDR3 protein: CASSELLTGGIKNTEAFF. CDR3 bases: TGTGCCAGCAGTGAACTTCTAACAGGGGGTATTAAGAACACTGAAGCTTTCTTT.

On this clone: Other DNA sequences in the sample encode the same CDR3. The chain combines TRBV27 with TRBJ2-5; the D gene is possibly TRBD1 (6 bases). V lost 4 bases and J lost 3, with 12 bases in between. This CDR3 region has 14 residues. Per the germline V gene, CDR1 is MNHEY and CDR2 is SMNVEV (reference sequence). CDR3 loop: CASSSTGGEETQYF. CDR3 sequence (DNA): TGTGCCAGCAGTTCGACAGGAGGTGAAGAGACCCAGTACTTC.

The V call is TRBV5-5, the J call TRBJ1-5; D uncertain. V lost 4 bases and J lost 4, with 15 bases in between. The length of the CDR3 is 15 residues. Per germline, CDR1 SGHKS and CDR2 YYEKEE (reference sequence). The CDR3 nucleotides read TGTGCCAGCAGCCCCAGCGGTAGCCCGAATCAGCCCCAGCATTTT. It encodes CASSPSGSPNQPQHF.

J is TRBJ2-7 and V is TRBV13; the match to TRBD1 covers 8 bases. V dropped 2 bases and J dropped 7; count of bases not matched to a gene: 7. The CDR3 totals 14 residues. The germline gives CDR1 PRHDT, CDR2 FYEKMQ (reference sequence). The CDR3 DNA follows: TGTGCCAGCAGCTTAAGGCAGGGGGCGCGGGAGCAGTACTTC. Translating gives CASSLRQGAREQYF.

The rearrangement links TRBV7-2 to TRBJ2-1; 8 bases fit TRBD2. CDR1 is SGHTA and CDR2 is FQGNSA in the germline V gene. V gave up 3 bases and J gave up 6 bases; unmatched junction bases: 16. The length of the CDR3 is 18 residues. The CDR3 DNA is TGTGCCAGCAGCTTTCGGACTAGCAGGCAAAGCAGGGGCAATGAGCAGTTCTTC. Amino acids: CASSFRTSRQSRGNEQFF.

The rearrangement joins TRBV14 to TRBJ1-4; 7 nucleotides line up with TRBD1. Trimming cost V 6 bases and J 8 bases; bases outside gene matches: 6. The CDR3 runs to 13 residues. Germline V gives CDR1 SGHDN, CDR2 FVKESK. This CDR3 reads CASSRQGVEKLFF. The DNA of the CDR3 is TGTGCCAGCAGTCGTCAGGGGGTAGAAAAACTGTTTTTT.

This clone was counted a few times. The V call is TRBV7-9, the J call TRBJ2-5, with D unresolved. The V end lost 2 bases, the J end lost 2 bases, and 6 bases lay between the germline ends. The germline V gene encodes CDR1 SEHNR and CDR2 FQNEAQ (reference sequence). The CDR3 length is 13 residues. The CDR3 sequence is CASSLLRQETQYF. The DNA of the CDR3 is TGTGCCAGCAGCTTACTCAGACAAGAGACCCAGTACTTC.

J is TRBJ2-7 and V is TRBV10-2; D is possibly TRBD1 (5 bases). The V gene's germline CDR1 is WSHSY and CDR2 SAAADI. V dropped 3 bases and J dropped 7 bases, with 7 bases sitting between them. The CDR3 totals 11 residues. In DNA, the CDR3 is TGCGCCAGCAGTGAAGGGGAAGAGCAGTACTTC. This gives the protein CASSEGEEQYF.

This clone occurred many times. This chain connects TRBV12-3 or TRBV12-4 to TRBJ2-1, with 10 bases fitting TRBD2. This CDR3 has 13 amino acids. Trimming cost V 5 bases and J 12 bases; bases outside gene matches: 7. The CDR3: CASSPLAGGGQFF. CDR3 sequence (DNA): TGTGCCAGCAGTCCATTAGCGGGAGGTGGGCAGTTCTTC.

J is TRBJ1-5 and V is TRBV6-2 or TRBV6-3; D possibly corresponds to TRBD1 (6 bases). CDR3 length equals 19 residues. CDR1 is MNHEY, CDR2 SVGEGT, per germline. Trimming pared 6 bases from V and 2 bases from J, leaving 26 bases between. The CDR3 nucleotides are TGTGCCAGCAGCCTACACGGACAGTCCATGACGACGGGCAATCAGCCCCAGCATTTT. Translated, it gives CASSLHGQSMTTGNQPQHF.

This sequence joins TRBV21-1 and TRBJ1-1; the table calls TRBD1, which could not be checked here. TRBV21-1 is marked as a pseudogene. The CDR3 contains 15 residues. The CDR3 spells CASSRQGGWNTEAFF. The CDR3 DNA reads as TGTGCCAGCAGCCGACAGGGAGGATGGAACACTGAAGCTTTCTTT.

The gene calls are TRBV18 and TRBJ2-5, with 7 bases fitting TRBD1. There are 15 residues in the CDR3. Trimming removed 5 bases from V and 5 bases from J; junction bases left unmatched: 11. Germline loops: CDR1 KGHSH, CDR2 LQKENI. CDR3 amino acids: CASSNDRVPRETQYF. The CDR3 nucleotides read TGTGCCAGCTCAAACGACAGGGTACCTCGGGAGACCCAGTACTTC.